This TCR beta chain was identified during a study of T cell changes during pregnancy in multiple sclerosis. The germline gives CDR1 GTSNPN, CDR2 SVGIG (reference sequence). The CDR3 length is 15 residues. Trimming took 0 bases from V and 8 from J; bases not matched to a gene: 8. This clone has just one count. Data came from immunoSEQ multiplex PCR; TCRdb stores just in-frame clones and leaves some out. The sample lists about 30,000 clones, 89% seen once, with 6.5% to 7% in the top ten. The rearrangement uses TRBV30 and TRBJ1-4; 8 bases map to TRBD1. The sequence came from a female donor with multiple sclerosis, enrolled in a pregnancy study. This specimen consisted of CD8+ T cells from peripheral blood mononuclear cells, obtained in the second trimester of pregnancy. The CDR3 DNA is TGTGCCTGGAGTGTAGGGCAGGGGGCCGCCGAAAAACTGTTTTTT. As protein: CAWSVGQGAAEKLFF.